This passage covers 21 T cell receptor beta chains from one sample sequenced in a study of T cell responses to AZD1222 COVID-19 vaccine (dated by TCRdb to about 2021). Library generation was performed with the immunoSEQ multiplex PCR assay. In TCRdb, the immuneACCESS table is reduced to in-frame sequences with V and J assigned. These tables do not hold every clone; where another copy was compared, an unresolved V gene accounts for under half, and the others remain unexplained. Counted in this sample were 150,000 or so clones; under 95% of them appeared once. In total, the top ten clones hold about 1.9% of the sample. The time point label, read with the paper, signifies: baseline before first vaccination. Sequenced material: peripheral blood, taken on day 0 of AZD1222 vaccination. Receptors originate from an adult in good health.

The genes are TRBV5-1 and TRBJ2-5, with TRBD1 as a possible D gene (6 bases). Germline V gene data show CDR1 as SGHRS and CDR2 as YFSETQ. V shed 5 bases and J shed 1 base, with 15 bases lying between them. This CDR3 contains 15 residues. CDR3 DNA: TGCGCCAGCAGGTCATTAACAGGGTCCCAAGAGACCCAGTACTTC. It encodes CASRSLTGSQETQYF.

In this sample, this clone turned up a few times. The rearrangement links TRBV29-1 to TRBJ2-1; D gene unclear. Germline assignment: CDR1 SQVTM and CDR2 ANQGSEA. V gave up 7 bases and J gave up 6 bases, with 22 bases separating them. The length of the CDR3 is 15 residues. This CDR3 is CSAPTGILGTNEQFF. For the CDR3, the DNA is TGCAGCGCTCCGACTGGTATTTTAGGTACCAATGAGCAGTTCTTC.

This chain uses TRBV6-5 with TRBJ1-6; unclear D gene. Per germline, CDR1 MNHEY and CDR2 SVGAGI. The CDR3 runs to 13 residues. The V and J ends lost 0 bases and 6 bases respectively, with 3 bases between them. CDR3 loop: CASSYSFNSPLHF. The CDR3 DNA reads TGTGCCAGCAGTTACTCTTTTAATTCACCCCTCCACTTT.

V usage is TRBV6-2 or TRBV6-3 and J usage is TRBJ2-7; 8 bases align to TRBD2. CDR1 is MNHEY and CDR2 is SVGEGT in the germline V gene. The V gene end was trimmed by 4 bases and the J gene end by 0 bases; junction bases not matched to a gene: 14. The CDR3 runs to 18 residues. In DNA form, the CDR3 reads TGTGCCAGCAGTTCCGCCGGGAGGGGCTCCTCGAGCTCCTACGAGCAGTACTTC. Translated, it gives CASSSAGRGSSSSYEQYF.

As to this clone: Other DNA variants within this sample encode the same CDR3. The chain recombines TRBV11-2 with TRBJ1-2; 9 bases line up with TRBD1. The CDR3 covers 13 residues. V dropped 4 bases and J dropped 4; count of bases not matched to a gene: 1. The germline V gene has CDR1 SGHAT and CDR2 FQNNGV. The CDR3: CASSSGQGYGYTF. Here the CDR3 DNA reads TGTGCCAGCAGCTCGGGACAGGGCTATGGCTACACCTTC.

J is TRBJ1-1 and V is TRBV7-8; maybe TRBD1 (5 bases). The length of the CDR3 is 16 residues. CDR1 is SGHVS, CDR2 FQNEAQ, per germline. V shed 1 base and J shed 4 bases, with 16 bases lying between them. The CDR3 is CASSLVAPGRGTEAFF. The DNA of the CDR3 is TGTGCCAGCAGCTTAGTAGCCCCAGGGCGCGGCACTGAAGCTTTCTTT.

V is TRBV3-1 (or the pseudogene TRBV3-2) and J is TRBJ1-2, with D tentatively TRBD1 (5 bases). The V and J ends lost 8 bases and 6 bases respectively, with 16 bases between them. The CDR3 is 13 residues long. Germline-derived CDR1 and CDR2 are LGHDT and YNNKEL (reference sequence). The CDR3, as DNA: TGTGCCAGCTTCCAGGGAGGCAAGGATGGCTACACCTTC. Residues: CASFQGGKDGYTF.

This chain joins TRBV3-1 (or the pseudogene TRBV3-2) and TRBJ2-5; 10 nucleotides match TRBD2. The V segment lost 0 bases and the J segment 4 bases; nucleotides outside the gene matches: 14. The V gene's germline CDR1 is LGHDT and CDR2 YNNKEL (reference sequence). The CDR3 consists of 19 residues. This chain's CDR3 is CASSQESGGALISRETQYF. CDR3 in DNA: TGTGCCAGCAGCCAAGAGAGCGGGGGGGCCTTAATTTCGCGAGAGACCCAGTACTTC.

The J gene is TRBJ1-2, the V gene TRBV5-4, with 7 bases matching TRBD1. Germline CDR1 SGHNT, CDR2 YYREEE (reference sequence). The CDR3 has 14 residues. V was clipped by 0 bases and J by 3 bases; unmatched bases: 2. CDR3 in amino acids: CASSLEGADYGYTF. The CDR3 nucleotides read TGTGCCAGCAGCTTGGAGGGGGCTGACTATGGCTACACCTTC.

The chain has TRBV9 and TRBJ2-7, with 8 bases lining up with TRBD1. The germline gives CDR1 SGDLS, CDR2 YYNGEE. V trimming: 0 bases; J trimming: 3 bases; junction bases outside the gene matches: 2. This CDR3 has 14 residues. CDR3 sequence reads: CASSVDGQGYEQYF. The CDR3 nucleotides are TGTGCCAGCAGCGTAGATGGACAGGGCTACGAGCAGTACTTC.

The chain employs TRBV24-1 and TRBJ2-1, with unresolved D. Trimming stripped 1 base from V and 3 bases from J, with 9 bases between. The CDR3 contains 15 residues. Germline V lookup: CDR1 KGHDR, CDR2 SFDVKD. The chain's CDR3 is CATSDFWGSYNEQFF. The CDR3 DNA reads TGTGCCACCAGTGATTTTTGGGGAAGCTACAATGAGCAGTTCTTC.

The chain joins TRBV29-1 to TRBJ1-1; 8 bases align to TRBD1. The CDR3 runs to 12 residues. Germline V lookup: CDR1 SQVTM, CDR2 ANQGSEA. V was pared by 7 bases and J by 3 bases, with 4 bases of the junction left unmatched. The CDR3 DNA follows: TGCAGCGCCAAACAGGGGGACACTGAAGCTTTCTTT. It is translated as CSAKQGDTEAFF. Variable domain in full (rest from reference TRBV29-1 and TRBJ1-1): SAVISQKPSRDICQRGTSLTIQCQVDSQVTMMFWYRQQPGQSLTLIATANQGSEATYESGFVIDKFPISRPNLTFSTLTVSNMSPEDSSIYLCSAKQGDTEAFFGQGTRLTVV.

A note on this clone: A read error may produce the germline difference seen at one junction end. The rearrangement uses TRBV7-7 and TRBJ2-2, with a tentative D call TRBD1 (6 bases). The CDR3 sequence is 14 residues long. Germline-derived CDR1 and CDR2 are SSHAT and FNYEAQ (reference sequence). CDR3 nucleotide sequence: TGTGCTAGCAGCGCAGGACAGTACACCGGGGAGCTGTTTTTT. Protein: CASSAGQYTGELFF.

J is TRBJ1-5 and V is TRBV2, with TRBD1 identical over 7 bases. After removal of 2 bases from V and 4 bases from J, the junction contained 26 bases not matched to a gene. The germline V gene has CDR1 SNHLY and CDR2 FYNNEI. CDR3 length equals 22 residues. CDR3 protein: CASSESQGVGEGNEFGNQPQHF. The CDR3 coding sequence is TGTGCCAGCAGTGAAAGCCAGGGGGTTGGGGAGGGGAATGAGTTTGGGAATCAGCCCCAGCATTTT.

V is TRBV6-2 or TRBV6-3 and J is TRBJ2-5; maybe TRBD2 (6 bases). The germline CDR1 and CDR2 sequences are MNHEY and SVGEGT. The V end lost 2 bases, the J end lost 4 bases, and 8 bases lay between the germline ends. The CDR3 is 13 amino acids. The CDR3 here is CASSYVGGETQYF. The CDR3 nucleotides read TGTGCCAGCAGTTACGTGGGGGGAGAGACCCAGTACTTC.

This sequence joins TRBV7-2 and TRBJ1-2; the D is unclear. With 3 bases removed from V and 2 bases from J, the gap between germline ends came to 7 bases. Germline loops: CDR1 SGHTA, CDR2 FQGNSA. The CDR3 sequence is 13 residues long. The CDR3, as DNA: TGTGCCAGCAGCTTTGGAGGAAACTATGGCTACACCTTC. Translation: CASSFGGNYGYTF.

This clone appeared a single time. The V gene is TRBV11-1, the J gene TRBJ2-5; D unresolved. This CDR3 comprises 13 residues. The V end lost 1 base, the J end lost 7 bases, and 10 bases lay between the germline ends. CDR1 is SGHAT, CDR2 FQDESV, per germline (reference sequence). The chain's CDR3 is CASSLGILGTQYF. The CDR3 nucleotides are TGTGCCAGCAGCTTAGGGATTCTGGGGACCCAGTACTTC.

The rearrangement links TRBV27 to TRBJ1-2; a weak D match, TRBD1 (6 bases). V was clipped by 3 bases and J by 9 bases, with 14 bases between them. CDR1 and CDR2 from the germline V gene are MNHEY and SMNVEV (reference sequence). This CDR3 contains 13 residues. The CDR3 reads CASSFRRGERYTF. The CDR3 bases are TGTGCCAGCAGTTTTCGGAGGGGGGAACGCTACACCTTC.

J is TRBJ1-2 and V is TRBV21-1; the table assigns TRBD1, which was not confirmed against the DNA. TRBV21-1 is termed a pseudogene. The CDR3 contains 13 residues. The CDR3 protein is CASRKTGPLGYTF. As DNA, the CDR3 is TGTGCCAGCAGAAAAACAGGGCCCCTCGGCTACACCTTC.

This clone was found once. The chain employs TRBV18 and TRBJ2-1; D might be TRBD1 (6 bases). From germline, CDR1 is KGHSH and CDR2 LQKENI. Trimming left V 4 bases short and J 7 bases short, with 14 bases between. The CDR3 loop spans 14 amino acids. The CDR3 region has the DNA TGTGCCAGCTCACAACTTAACAGGGAGAATGAGCAGTTCTTC. Amino acids: CASSQLNRENEQFF.

The table lists this clone with a count of one. V gene TRBV19 combines with J gene TRBJ1-4; 7 nucleotides align to TRBD1. The CDR3 extends over 15 amino acids. Trimming removed 6 bases from V and 1 base from J; junction bases left unmatched: 5. The germline V gene has CDR1 LNHDA and CDR2 SQIVND (reference sequence). DNA for the CDR3: TGTGCCAGTAGCGACAGGGCGAGAACTAATGAAAAACTGTTTTTT. Residues: CASSDRARTNEKLFF.